This T cell receptor (beta chain) was identified in a study of T-cell memory formation after mild COVID-19. CDR1 and CDR2 from the germline V gene are SEHNR and FQNEAQ (reference sequence). There are 15 residues in the CDR3. V lost 6 bases and J lost 7; bases outside the gene matches: 12. TCRdb reanalysed the 5' RACE reads using MiXCR and keeps one entry per CDR3 protein. The sample shows about 400,000 distinct CDR3 sequences, 20% to 25% of them seen only once. Sequenced input: PBMCs or a T cell subset sorted from them (not recorded which). The chain joins TRBV7-9 to TRBJ2-1, with 7 bases that match TRBD2. This receptor was identified in an adult woman who had mild COVID-19 (a few samples of this study predate the infection). Cell type and time point are not known. This CDR3 reads CASSIGASGSNEQFF. CDR3 coding DNA: TGTGCCAGCAGTATCGGGGCTAGCGGTAGTAATGAGCAGTTCTTC.